This entry concerns a single TCR beta chain. Its antigen is unidentified. V was pared by 6 bases and J by 5 bases, with 18 bases of the junction left unmatched. This CDR3 contains 18 residues. Germline V lookup: CDR1 WNHNN, CDR2 SYGVQD (reference sequence). Profiling of TCR beta VDJ combinations and CDR3 sequences used genomic DNA as template. TCRdb reanalysed the reads using MiXCR and keeps one entry per CDR3 protein. The table has about 150,000 distinct CDR3 sequences, about 52% seen once; the top ten hold less than 15%. The data were taken from a study of CD8+CD57+ T cells in acquired aplastic anemia. Across the whole study: Isolated CD4+ and CD8+ cells, once sorted, yielded DNA averaging roughly 3 ug. Study-wide results and caveats: No significant patient-versus-control difference appeared in CD8+ Simpson's diversity. Patients and controls turned out to have 25 to 35 CD8+ CDR3 sequences in common.

All patients picked for sequencing had shown, by flow cytometry, an expansion of CD8+CD57+ cells. With no exception, the patients had severe acquired aplastic anemia. The chain uses TRBV10-1 and TRBJ2-5; 10 bases match TRBD2. Sequenced material: sorted CD4+, CD8+, or CD8+CD57+ T cells (not recorded which) from PBMCs. The origin of this receptor is a human donor with aplastic anemia. The CDR3 bases are TGCGCCAGCAGGACACCGGCCACTAGCGGGGCATCTAGGGAGACCCAGTACTTC. It encodes CASRTPATSGASRETQYF.